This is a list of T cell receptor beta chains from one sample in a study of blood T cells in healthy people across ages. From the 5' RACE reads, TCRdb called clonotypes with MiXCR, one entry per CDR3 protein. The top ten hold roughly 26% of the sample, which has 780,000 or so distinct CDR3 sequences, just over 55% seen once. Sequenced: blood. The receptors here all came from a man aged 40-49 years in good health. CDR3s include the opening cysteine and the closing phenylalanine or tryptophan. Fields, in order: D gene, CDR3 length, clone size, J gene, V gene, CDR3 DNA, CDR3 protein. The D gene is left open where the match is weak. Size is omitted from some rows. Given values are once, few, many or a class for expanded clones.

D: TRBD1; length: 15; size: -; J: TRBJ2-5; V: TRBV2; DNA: TGTGTCGTAATGGGGACAGGGGCCTTCAGGGAGACCCAGTACTTC; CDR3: CVVMGTGAFRETQYF
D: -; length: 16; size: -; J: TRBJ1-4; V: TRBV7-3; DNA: TGTGCCAGCAGCCGACGTAGCGGGGCAACTAATGAAAAACTGTTTTTT; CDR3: CASSRRSGATNEKLFF
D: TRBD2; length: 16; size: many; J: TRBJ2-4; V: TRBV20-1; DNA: TGCAGTGCGGAAGGACTAGCGGGAGGGAAGGGAGACATTCAGTACTTC; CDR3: CSAEGLAGGKGDIQYF
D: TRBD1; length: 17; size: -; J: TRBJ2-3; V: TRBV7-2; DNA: TGTGCCAGCAGCTTACTGGGTCAGGGGGCATTAGGGGATACGCAGTATTTT; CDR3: CASSLLGQGALGDTQYF
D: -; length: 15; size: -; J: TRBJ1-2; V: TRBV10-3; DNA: TGTGCCACCACTCGGCCTGGAGGGGCTAACTATGGCTACACCTTC; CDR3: CATTRPGGANYGYTF
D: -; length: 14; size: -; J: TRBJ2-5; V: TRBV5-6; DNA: TGTGCCAGCAGGCTTGGCAGGCGGGAAGAGACCCAGTACTTC; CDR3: CASRLGRREETQYF
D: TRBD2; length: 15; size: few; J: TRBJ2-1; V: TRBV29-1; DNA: TGCAGCGTGGAATTAAGGACTAGCGGGGGGCGTGAGCAGTTCTTC; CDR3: CSVELRTSGGREQFF
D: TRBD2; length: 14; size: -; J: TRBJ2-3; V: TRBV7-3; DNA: TGTGCCAGCAGCTCACCTAGCGGGACAGATACGCAGTATTTT; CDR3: CASSSPSGTDTQYF
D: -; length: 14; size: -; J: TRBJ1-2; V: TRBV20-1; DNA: TGCAGTGCTAGAGATCCCGTCAGGGTCTATGGCTACACCTTC; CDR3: CSARDPVRVYGYTF
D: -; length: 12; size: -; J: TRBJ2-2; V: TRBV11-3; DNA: TGTGCCAGCGCCCGGGGGAGCGGGGAGCTGTTTTTT; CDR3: CASARGSGELFF
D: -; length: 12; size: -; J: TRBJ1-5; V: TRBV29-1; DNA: TGCGGCGTAGGGGACAGCAATCAGCCCCAGCATTTT; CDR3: CGVGDSNQPQHF
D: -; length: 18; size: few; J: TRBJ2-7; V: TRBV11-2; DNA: TGTGCCAGCAGACGTAACGCTGCCAGGGGGGCGGCTTACTACGAGCAGTACTTC; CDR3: CASRRNAARGAAYYEQYF
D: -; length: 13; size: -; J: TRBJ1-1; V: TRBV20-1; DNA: TGCAGTGCTAGAGAAACAGGGTGGGGTGAAGCTTTCTTT; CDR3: CSARETGWGEAFF
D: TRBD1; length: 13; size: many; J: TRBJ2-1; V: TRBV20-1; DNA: TGCAGTGCTAGATCGGACAGGGACAATGAGCAGTTCTTC; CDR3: CSARSDRDNEQFF
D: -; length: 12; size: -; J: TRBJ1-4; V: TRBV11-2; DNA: TGTGCCAGCACCTACCCATACGGAAAACTGTTTTTT; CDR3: CASTYPYGKLFF
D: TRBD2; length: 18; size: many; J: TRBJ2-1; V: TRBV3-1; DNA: TGTGCCAGCAGCCAACTAACTAGCGGCCGCTTCTCCTACAATGAGCAGTTCTTC; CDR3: CASSQLTSGRFSYNEQFF
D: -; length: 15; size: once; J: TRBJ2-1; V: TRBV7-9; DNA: TGTGCCAGCATCACTACCTCGAGGTCTTCCAATGAGCAGTTCTTC; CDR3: CASITTSRSSNEQFF
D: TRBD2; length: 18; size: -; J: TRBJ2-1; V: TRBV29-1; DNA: TGCAGCGTTGACGGCGGGGCTAGCGGGAGGTCTATGCCGGGTGAGCAGTTCTTC; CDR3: CSVDGGASGRSMPGEQFF
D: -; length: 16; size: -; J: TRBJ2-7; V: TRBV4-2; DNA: TGTGCCAGCAGCCAACTAATCCAATACCGAACCTACGAGCAGTACTTC; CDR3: CASSQLIQYRTYEQYF
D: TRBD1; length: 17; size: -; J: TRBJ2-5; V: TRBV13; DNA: TGTGCCAGCAGCTTAGACCGGGACAGGGTGAATGTTGGGACCCAGTACTTC; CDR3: CASSLDRDRVNVGTQYF
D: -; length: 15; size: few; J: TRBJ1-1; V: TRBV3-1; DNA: TGTGCCAGCAGCCAAGGTAACAGACGGAACACTGAAGCTTTCTTT; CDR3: CASSQGNRRNTEAFF
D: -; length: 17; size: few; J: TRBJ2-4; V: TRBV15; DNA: TGTGCCACCAGCCTACAACAGGGATTACTAGCCAAAAACATTCAGTACTTC; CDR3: CATSLQQGLLAKNIQYF
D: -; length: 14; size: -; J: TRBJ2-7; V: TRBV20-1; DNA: TGCAGTGCTAGAGATTTGGCAGGGTGGGACGAGCAGTACTTC; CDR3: CSARDLAGWDEQYF
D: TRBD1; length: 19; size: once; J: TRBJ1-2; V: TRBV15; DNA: TGTGCCACCAGCAGATATACGACAGGGGCAAATGACGCGGGATATGGCTACACCTTC; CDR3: CATSRYTTGANDAGYGYTF
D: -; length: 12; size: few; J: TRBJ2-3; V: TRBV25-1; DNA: TGTGCCAGCAGTGAAAGTGGAACCACGCAGTATTTT; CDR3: CASSESGTTQYF
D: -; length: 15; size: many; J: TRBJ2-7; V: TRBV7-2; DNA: TGTGCCAGCAGCTTAGAGGTGGGGAGCTCCTACGAGCAGTACTTC; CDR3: CASSLEVGSSYEQYF
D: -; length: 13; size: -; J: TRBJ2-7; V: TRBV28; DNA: TGTGCCAGCAGTCGCGTCGGGGATGTGGAGCAGTACTTC; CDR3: CASSRVGDVEQYF
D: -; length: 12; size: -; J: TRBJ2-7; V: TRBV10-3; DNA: TGTGCCATCAGCGGCAACTCCTACGAGCAGTACTTC; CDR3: CAISGNSYEQYF
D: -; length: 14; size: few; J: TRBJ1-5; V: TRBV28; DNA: TGTGCCAGCACCTCACGACGGATAAATCAGCCCCAGCATTTT; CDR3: CASTSRRINQPQHF
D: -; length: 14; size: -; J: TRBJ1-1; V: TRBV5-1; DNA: TGCGCCAGCAGCTTGCAGGATTTAAACACTGAAGCTTTCTTT; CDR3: CASSLQDLNTEAFF
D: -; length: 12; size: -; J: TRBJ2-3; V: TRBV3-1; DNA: TGTGCCAGCAGAATAACCGGTGGTACGCAGTATTTT; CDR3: CASRITGGTQYF
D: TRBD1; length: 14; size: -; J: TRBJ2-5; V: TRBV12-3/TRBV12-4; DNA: TGTGCCAGCAGTTTAGGGACAGGGACGGTGGCCCAGTACTTC; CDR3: CASSLGTGTVAQYF
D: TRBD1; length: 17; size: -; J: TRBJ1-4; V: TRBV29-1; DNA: TGCAGCGTTGAAGATCAAGGAAAAGGGGGCCCTAATGAAAAACTGTTTTTT; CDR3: CSVEDQGKGGPNEKLFF
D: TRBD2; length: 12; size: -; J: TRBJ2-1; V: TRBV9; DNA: TGTGCCAGCAGCGCCAGTAGCGGGGACCAGTTCTTC; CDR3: CASSASSGDQFF
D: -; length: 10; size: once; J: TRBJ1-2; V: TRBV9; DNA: TGTGCCAGCAAGGGGAAAGGCTACACCTTC; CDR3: CASKGKGYTF
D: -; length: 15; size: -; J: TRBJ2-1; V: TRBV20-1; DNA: TGCAGTGCCTTCGTGGCGGCAGGCCAAAAGGGTGAGCAGTTCTTC; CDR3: CSAFVAAGQKGEQFF
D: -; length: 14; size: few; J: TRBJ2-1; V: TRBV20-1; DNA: TGCAGTGCTCCTAAGCCCCAGGGGCACAATGAGCAGTTCTTC; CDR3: CSAPKPQGHNEQFF
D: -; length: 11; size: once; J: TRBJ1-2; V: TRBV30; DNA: TGTGCCTGCTACAGGGAAAGGGGCTACACCTTC; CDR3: CACYRERGYTF
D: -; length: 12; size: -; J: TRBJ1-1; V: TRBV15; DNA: TGTGCCACCAGCAGAGTTCTCACTGAAGCTTTCTTT; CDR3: CATSRVLTEAFF
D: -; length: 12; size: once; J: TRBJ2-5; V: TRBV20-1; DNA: TGCAGTGCTCCAATCGCTCCTCAAGAGCAGTACTTC; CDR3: CSAPIAPQEQYF
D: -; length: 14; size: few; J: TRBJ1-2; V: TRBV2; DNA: TGTGCCAGCAGTGAAAGGGCGCGGACGAATGGCTACACCTTC; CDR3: CASSERARTNGYTF
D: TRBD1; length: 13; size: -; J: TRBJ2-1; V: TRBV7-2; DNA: TGTGCCAGCAGCTCAGAGACAGGGTGGGAGCAGTTCTTC; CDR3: CASSSETGWEQFF
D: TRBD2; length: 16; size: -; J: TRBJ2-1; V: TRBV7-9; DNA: TGTGCCAGCAGCATCCGACTAGCGGGGGCCTACAATGAGCAGTTCTTC; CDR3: CASSIRLAGAYNEQFF
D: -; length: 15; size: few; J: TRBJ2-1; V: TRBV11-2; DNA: TGTGCCAGCAGCTTAGATTCCCGGGAGAGTATTGAGCAGTTCTTC; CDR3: CASSLDSRESIEQFF
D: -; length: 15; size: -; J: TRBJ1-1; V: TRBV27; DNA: TGTGCCAGCAGTTTAGGATCGGTTCCGGTCACTGAAGCTTTCTTT; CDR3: CASSLGSVPVTEAFF
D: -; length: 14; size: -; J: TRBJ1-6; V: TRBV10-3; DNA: TGTGCCATCAGTGGTGCTAGAGATAATTCACCCCTCCACTTT; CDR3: CAISGARDNSPLHF
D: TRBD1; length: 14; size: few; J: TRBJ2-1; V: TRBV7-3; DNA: TGTGCCAGCAGCACGGGACAGGGGTCCAATGAGCAGTTCTTC; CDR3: CASSTGQGSNEQFF
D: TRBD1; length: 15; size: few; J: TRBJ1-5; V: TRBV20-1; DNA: TGCAGTGCTAGAGATCTGGGACAGGGGGTACAGCCCCAGCATTTT; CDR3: CSARDLGQGVQPQHF
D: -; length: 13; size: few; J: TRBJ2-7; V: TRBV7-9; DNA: TGTGCCAGCAGCAACAGGGACTCCTACGAGCAGTACTTC; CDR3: CASSNRDSYEQYF
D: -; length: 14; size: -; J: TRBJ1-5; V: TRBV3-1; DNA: TGTGCCAGCAGCCAAGACAGGGTTTCTCAGCCCCAGCATTTT; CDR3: CASSQDRVSQPQHF
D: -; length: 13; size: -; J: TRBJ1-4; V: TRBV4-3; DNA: TGCGCCAGCAGCCAAGATCGTAATGAAAAACTGTTTTTT; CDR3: CASSQDRNEKLFF
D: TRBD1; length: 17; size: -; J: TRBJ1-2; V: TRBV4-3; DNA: TGCGCCAGCAGCCAGAGGGGACAGGGTCTCTTTAACTATGGCTACACCTTC; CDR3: CASSQRGQGLFNYGYTF
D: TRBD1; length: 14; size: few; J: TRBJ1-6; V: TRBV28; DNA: TGTGCCAGCAGTCTGACAGGGAATAATTCACCCCTCCACTTT; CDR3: CASSLTGNNSPLHF
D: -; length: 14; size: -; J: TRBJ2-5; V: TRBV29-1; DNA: TGCAGCGTTGAATCGGCACTAGACCTTAGGGAGCAGTACTTC; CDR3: CSVESALDLREQYF
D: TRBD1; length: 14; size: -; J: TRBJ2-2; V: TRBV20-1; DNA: TGCAGTGCTAGAGAGACAGGGGGCACCGGGGAGCTGTTTTTT; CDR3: CSARETGGTGELFF
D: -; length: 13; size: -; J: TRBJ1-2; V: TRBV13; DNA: TGTGCCAGCAGCCAGACTCCGACCGCTGGCTACACCTTC; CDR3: CASSQTPTAGYTF